The 7 T cell receptor beta chains in this list originate from one sample, sequenced in a study of T cells after posttransplantation cyclophosphamide. Measured with immunoSEQ multiplex PCR; TCRdb has only the in-frame clones, and not every one. The table records 7,500 or so clones without singletons, the ten largest covering 6%. Cyclophosphamide on days +3 and +4 followed busulfan-fludarabine conditioning and a marrow graft. The source was PBMCs, collected after allogeneic stem cell transplant with posttransplant cyclophosphamide. These receptors were collected from a female patient aged 50-60 years who received an allogeneic stem cell transplant from an unrelated donor, was CMV-positive, and had acute GVHD only. The graft donor may have contributed some T cells.

This clone is medium-sized in the sample. This chain uses TRBV5-4 with TRBJ1-1; D possibly corresponds to TRBD1 (6 bases). Trimming took 2 bases from V and 1 from J, leaving 9 bases between them. This CDR3 has 14 amino acids. Per germline, CDR1 SGHNT and CDR2 YYREEE (reference sequence). CDR3 sequence reads: CASSFTTGNTEAFF. CDR3 DNA: TGTGCCAGCAGCTTTACGACAGGGAACACTGAAGCTTTCTTT. The full variable domain, completed using reference TRBV5-4 and TRBJ1-1, is ETGVTQSPTHLIKTRGQQVTLRCSSQSGHNTVSWYQQALGQGPQFIFQYYREEENGRGNFPPRFSGLQFPNYSSELNVNALELDDSALYLCASSFTTGNTEAFFGQGTRLTVV.

This clone was counted many times. The CDR3 is CASSIGWLAGNTDTQYF. In DNA, the CDR3 is TGTGCCAGTAGTATCGGCTGGCTAGCGGGAAACACAGATACGCAGTATTTT. The rearrangement links TRBV19 to TRBJ2-3, with TRBD2 matching 9 bases. This CDR3 is built from 17 residues. Germline lookup yields CDR1 LNHDA and CDR2 SQIVND (reference sequence). V lost 3 bases to trimming and J lost 2 bases; unmatched junction nucleotides: 9.

The sample holds many counts of this clone. The chain carries TRBV29-1 and TRBJ1-5; D is uncertain. This CDR3 has 13 residues. Germline V gene lookup returns CDR1 SQVTM and CDR2 ANQGSEA. Trimming stripped 4 bases from V and 3 bases from J, with 10 bases between. In DNA, the CDR3 is TGCAGCGTTGGTGAGGGCTTCAATCAGCCCCAGCATTTT. Its protein is CSVGEGFNQPQHF.

This clone qualifies as medium-sized. This chain connects TRBV27 to TRBJ1-1, with a weak D call TRBD1 (6 bases). Germline CDR1 and CDR2: MNHEY and SMNVEV (reference sequence). Trimming removed 3 bases from V and 5 bases from J, with 16 bases in between. The CDR3 is made up of 15 amino acids. This CDR3 reads CASSFTGQSWTEAFF. In DNA form, the CDR3 reads TGTGCCAGCAGTTTCACCGGACAGAGCTGGACTGAAGCTTTCTTT.

This clone was seen only a few times. CDR3 sequence reads: CASSVGTSGKGQYF. For the CDR3, the DNA is TGTGCCAGCAGCGTAGGGACTAGCGGGAAAGGGCAGTACTTC. V gene TRBV9 combines with J gene TRBJ2-7, with 12 bases identical to TRBD2. With V trimmed by 0 bases and J by 9 bases, 4 bases remained unmatched. Per germline, CDR1 SGDLS and CDR2 YYNGEE. The CDR3 is made up of 14 amino acids.

CDR3: CASSLPQETQYF. In DNA form, the CDR3 reads TGTGCCAGCAGCCTGCCCCAGGAGACCCAGTACTTC. The V gene is TRBV7-6, the J gene TRBJ2-5, with D unclear. The length of the CDR3 is 12 residues. Deletions cut 5 bases from V and 5 bases from J, with 9 bases between. Per the germline V gene, CDR1 is SGHVS and CDR2 is FNYEAQ.

By share, this clone counts as medium-sized. J is TRBJ2-7 and V is TRBV7-9; 11 bases fit TRBD2. The CDR3 runs 15 residues. The trim removed 5 bases at V and 1 base at J, leaving 4 bases unmatched. Germline-derived CDR1 and CDR2 are SEHNR and FQNEAQ (reference sequence). The CDR3 here is CASSTGTSGSYEQYF. Written as DNA, the CDR3 is TGTGCCAGCAGCACCGGGACTAGCGGATCCTACGAGCAGTACTTC.